Reported below is one T cell receptor beta chain. The antigen is not known. The data belong to a study of T-cell memory formation after mild COVID-19. Study-level points and caveats: Shrinking CD4+ clones were chiefly CM and EM; CD8+ ones were chiefly EMRA.

TCRdb reprocessed the 5' RACE reads via MiXCR and lists one record per CDR3 protein. The data contain roughly 480,000 distinct CDR3 sequences, 20% to 25% of them singletons. The germline V gene has CDR1 KGHSH and CDR2 LQKENI. The CDR3 spans 13 residues. V shed 4 bases and J 4 bases; nucleotides not matched to a gene: 4. The clonotype was recovered from an adult woman who had mild COVID-19 (a few samples of this study predate the infection). Cell type and time point are not known. Sequencing was carried out using PBMCs or a T cell subset sorted from them (not recorded which). V usage is TRBV18 and J usage is TRBJ2-7; 7 bases map to TRBD1. The CDR3 region is CASSLGQEYEQYF. CDR3 coding DNA: TGTGCCAGCTCACTAGGACAGGAATACGAGCAGTACTTC.